The T cell receptor (beta chain) under discussion was sequenced for a study of TIL therapy for anti-PD-1-resistant metastatic lung cancer. Study-wide background: Tumors carried a median about 1.5 non-synonymous mutations per megabase.

Concerning this clone: Its cognate antigen is unknown.

The immunoSEQ assay was v3. Sequencing was performed with immunoSEQ multiplex PCR; in TCRdb, only in-frame clones are kept and a portion is missing. Of just over 45,000 clones detected, 79% appear once; the ten largest clones hold around 16%. Study observations and caveats: Patients were highly selected, enriched for treatment-naive, never-smoker and oncogene-addicted cases.

The CDR3 sequence is 13 residues long. Trimming pared 8 bases from V and 5 bases from J, leaving 13 bases between. Germline CDR1 SNHLY, CDR2 FYNNEI. The time point denotes: pre-treatment sample, taken before nivolumab and TIL therapy. The TCR originated in a man between 65 and 85 years old with non-small cell lung cancer. The chain couples TRBV2 to TRBJ1-5; D remains ambiguous. Sequenced material: blood, taken at baseline. The CDR3 loop reads CASEIEDHQPQHF. Written as DNA, the CDR3 is TGTGCCAGCGAAATAGAGGATCATCAGCCCCAGCATTTT.